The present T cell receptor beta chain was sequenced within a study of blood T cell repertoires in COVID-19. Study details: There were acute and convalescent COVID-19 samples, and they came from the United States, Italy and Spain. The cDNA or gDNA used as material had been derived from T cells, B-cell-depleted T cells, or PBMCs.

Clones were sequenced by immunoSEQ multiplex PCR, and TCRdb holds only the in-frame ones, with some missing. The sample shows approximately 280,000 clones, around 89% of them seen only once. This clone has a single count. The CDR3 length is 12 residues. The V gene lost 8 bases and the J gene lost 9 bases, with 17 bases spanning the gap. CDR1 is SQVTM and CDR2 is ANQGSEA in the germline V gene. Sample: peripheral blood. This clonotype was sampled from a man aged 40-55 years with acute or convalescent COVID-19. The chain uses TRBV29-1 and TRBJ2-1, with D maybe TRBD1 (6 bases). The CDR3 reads CSLNYRAGEQFF. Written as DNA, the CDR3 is TGCAGCCTAAACTACAGGGCAGGTGAGCAGTTCTTC.